Listed below are T cell receptor beta chains from one sample, sequenced in a study of T cell repertoires in cytomegalovirus infection. Antigen specificity for these receptors is unknown. MiXCR was run by TCRdb on the reads, yielding one entry per CDR3 protein. This sample has about 70,000 distinct CDR3 sequences, with more than 20% found just once. The sequenced sample was CD8+ T cells from cultured PBMCs, obtained from culture after CMV antigen stimulation. The receptor set was obtained from a human donor in good health (CMV status not recorded). Some clones in this sample may be carry-over from other donors' samples. Each CDR3 is given with its conserved first and last residue. The order of the fields is CDR3 length, clone size, J gene, D gene, V gene, CDR3 protein, CDR3 DNA. A D gene is named only where the DNA matches it firmly. Only part of the rows carry a size: once, few, many, or a class if the clone is expanded.

>14|few|TRBJ2-2|-|TRBV6-8
CASSYNVATGELFF
TGTGCCAGCAGTTACAACGTAGCCACCGGGGAGCTGTTTTTT
>13|few|TRBJ2-3|TRBD1|TRBV10-3
CATMTGEKDTQYF
TGTGCCACCATGACAGGGGAGAAAGATACGCAGTATTTT
>15|-|TRBJ2-1|-|TRBV7-8
CASILDPSSYNEQFF
TGTGCCAGCATCCTAGATCCGAGCTCCTACAATGAGCAGTTCTTC
>13|-|TRBJ2-7|-|TRBV6-5
CASSYHAAYEQYF
TGTGCCAGCAGTTACCACGCCGCCTACGAGCAGTACTTC
>14|many|TRBJ2-7|-|TRBV7-8
CASSLDAGADEQYF
TGTGCCAGCAGCTTAGACGCGGGTGCCGACGAGCAGTACTTC
>13|-|TRBJ1-5|-|TRBV27
CASSLTENQPQHF
TGTGCCAGCAGTTTAACTGAGAATCAGCCCCAGCATTTT
>14|-|TRBJ1-1|-|TRBV7-9
CASSRGVRETEAFF
TGTGCCAGCAGCAGGGGGGTTAGGGAGACTGAAGCTTTCTTT
>18|few|TRBJ2-7|TRBD2|TRBV7-9
CASSLLGAAGPTSYEQYF
TGTGCCAGCAGCCTTCTCGGTGCAGCGGGGCCCACCTCCTACGAGCAGTACTTC
>15|-|TRBJ1-5|-|TRBV28
CASSLKNIPNQPQHF
TGTGCCAGCAGTTTAAAGAACATTCCCAATCAGCCCCAGCATTTT
>16|-|TRBJ2-1|-|TRBV4-2
CASSQIPEDAADEQFF
TGTGCCAGCAGCCAGATCCCAGAGGACGCAGCGGATGAGCAGTTCTTC
>16|-|TRBJ1-6|-|TRBV7-8
CASSLVTPPNNSPLHF
TGTGCCAGCAGCTTAGTCACCCCTCCAAATAATTCACCCCTCCACTTT
>14|few|TRBJ2-7|-|TRBV2
CASREGELSYEQYF
TGTGCCAGCAGGGAGGGGGAATTGAGCTACGAGCAGTACTTC
>15|-|TRBJ1-1|TRBD1|TRBV28
CASSFDRGQYTEAFF
TGTGCCAGCAGTTTCGACAGGGGGCAGTACACTGAAGCTTTCTTT
>15|once|TRBJ1-1|-|TRBV6-2/TRBV6-3
CASSSPSQGNTEAFF
TGTGCCAGCAGTTCCCCTTCACAGGGGAACACTGAAGCTTTCTTT
>15|few|TRBJ2-5|TRBD1|TRBV4-1
CASSQGTGGKETQYF
TGCGCCAGCAGCCAGGGGACAGGGGGCAAAGAGACCCAGTACTTC
>16|few|TRBJ1-6|-|TRBV6-6
CASRPTGSSYNSPLHF
TGTGCCAGCAGGCCAACAGGGAGCTCCTATAATTCACCCCTCCACTTT
>14|-|TRBJ2-2|-|TRBV27
CASSSGGNTGELFF
TGTGCCAGCAGCTCGGGTGGGAACACCGGGGAGCTGTTTTTT
>10|once|TRBJ1-1|-|TRBV2
CATQNTEAFF
TGTGCCACACAGAACACTGAAGCTTTCTTT
>13|few|TRBJ2-7|-|TRBV7-2
CASSWEGSLEQYF
TGTGCCAGCAGCTGGGAAGGGAGTCTCGAGCAGTACTTC
>16|few|TRBJ2-3|TRBD2|TRBV7-2
CASSRRLAGATDTQYF
TGTGCCAGCAGCCGTCGACTAGCGGGGGCCACAGATACGCAGTATTTT
>20|few|TRBJ2-3|-|TRBV7-2
CASSLEVFLSIRASTDTQYF
TGTGCCAGCAGCTTAGAAGTGTTTCTGTCTATTCGGGCTAGCACAGATACGCAGTATTTT
>15|few|TRBJ2-1|-|TRBV6-5
CASSYSLPSYNEQFF
TGTGCCAGCAGTTACAGCCTCCCCTCCTACAATGAGCAGTTCTTC
>18|few|TRBJ1-6|TRBD1|TRBV5-4
CASSLEGSGQRSNSPLHF
TGTGCCAGCAGCTTGGAGGGTTCGGGACAGCGATCTAATTCACCCCTCCACTTT
>13|-|TRBJ1-6|-|TRBV27
CASSFSGNSPLHF
TGTGCCAGCAGTTTCTCAGGGAATTCACCCCTCCACTTT
>21|few|TRBJ2-3|TRBD2|TRBV12-3/TRBV12-4
CASSLIPGTSGEIKSTDTQYF
TGTGCCAGCAGTTTAATTCCTGGGACTAGCGGGGAGATAAAAAGCACAGATACGCAGTATTTT
>15|-|TRBJ2-7|TRBD1|TRBV7-2
CASSLYGTGNYEQYF
TGTGCCAGCAGCTTATATGGGACAGGCAACTACGAGCAGTACTTC
>15|many|TRBJ2-4|-|TRBV27
CASSLARGSGNIQYF
TGTGCCAGCAGTTTAGCGAGGGGATCGGGAAACATTCAGTACTTC
>12|-|TRBJ1-4|-|TRBV6-5
CASSSALEKLFF
TGTGCCAGCAGTTCAGCGTTAGAAAAACTGTTTTTT
>14|-|TRBJ1-5|-|TRBV7-9
CASSLEGQNQPQHF
TGTGCCAGCAGTTTAGAGGGTCAAAATCAGCCCCAGCATTTT
>18|-|TRBJ1-5|TRBD1|TRBV7-9
CASSLAGPTGGRHQPQHF
TGTGCCAGCAGCTTGGCGGGCCCAACAGGGGGGAGACATCAGCCCCAGCATTTT
>17|few|TRBJ2-1|TRBD2|TRBV7-8
CASTGTSGDSAYNEQFF
TGTGCCAGCACCGGGACTAGCGGGGATAGCGCCTACAATGAGCAGTTCTTC
>14|-|TRBJ1-4|-|TRBV7-9
CASSGGPQSEKLFF
TGTGCCAGCAGCGGCGGGCCTCAGAGTGAAAAACTGTTTTTT
>14|-|TRBJ1-1|-|TRBV4-1
CASSQGSPGAEAFF
TGCGCCAGCAGCCAAGGATCCCCGGGAGCTGAAGCTTTCTTT
>14|few|TRBJ2-7|-|TRBV15
CATSGPSGPGEQYF
TGTGCCACCAGCGGGCCGTCGGGCCCTGGGGAGCAGTACTTC
>12|-|TRBJ2-5|-|TRBV11-2
CASRGVQETQYF
TGTGCCAGCAGAGGGGTACAAGAGACCCAGTACTTC
>12|few|TRBJ2-1|-|TRBV7-2
CASSLRFYEQFF
TGTGCCAGCAGCTTAAGATTTTATGAGCAGTTCTTC
>13|few|TRBJ1-1|-|TRBV2
CASSETRWTEAFF
TGTGCCAGCAGTGAAACCAGGTGGACTGAAGCTTTCTTT
>16|-|TRBJ1-2|TRBD1|TRBV4-3
CASSQEDDRGLYGYTF
TGCGCCAGCAGCCAAGAAGACGACAGGGGATTATATGGCTACACCTTC
>15|-|TRBJ1-5|-|TRBV5-6
CASSFSRIGNQPQHF
TGTGCCAGCAGCTTTTCCAGGATCGGCAATCAGCCCCAGCATTTT
>17|few|TRBJ2-7|TRBD1|TRBV7-6
CASSLEAQQGAFYEQYF
TGTGCCAGCAGCTTAGAAGCCCAACAGGGGGCTTTCTACGAGCAGTACTTC
>18|few|TRBJ2-2|TRBD1|TRBV7-9
CASSAAVHRDRGVGELFF
TGTGCCAGCAGCGCCGCCGTACACCGGGACAGGGGAGTCGGGGAGCTGTTTTTT
>14|few|TRBJ2-7|-|TRBV7-8
CASSFQGLPYEQYF
TGTGCCAGCAGCTTTCAAGGGTTGCCCTACGAGCAGTACTTC
>12|-|TRBJ2-7|-|TRBV7-2
CASRSLGQKQYF
TGTGCCAGCAGGTCACTCGGTCAAAAGCAGTACTTC
>15|-|TRBJ1-5|-|TRBV6-2/TRBV6-3
CASSPPTDFNQPQHF
TGTGCCAGCAGTCCACCGACAGATTTTAATCAGCCCCAGCATTTT
>13|-|TRBJ1-2|-|TRBV7-9
CASSSLTDYGYTF
TGTGCCAGCAGCTCCCTGACGGATTATGGCTACACCTTC
>11|-|TRBJ2-1|-|TRBV28
CASSLGFEKFF
TGTGCCAGCAGTTTAGGGTTTGAGAAGTTCTTC
>17|-|TRBJ2-3|TRBD1|TRBV2
CASSEESTGIPTDTQYF
TGTGCCAGCAGTGAAGAATCGACAGGGATTCCCACAGATACGCAGTATTTT
>14|few|TRBJ1-6|-|TRBV6-1
CASSEGRVQTPLHF
TGTGCCAGCAGTGAAGGCAGGGTACAGACACCCCTCCACTTT
>17|medium-sized|TRBJ1-2|TRBD1|TRBV7-8
CASSSAGSRQGSYGYTF
TGTGCCAGCAGCTCCGCTGGGAGTCGACAGGGGAGCTATGGCTACACCTTC
>17|-|TRBJ2-3|TRBD2|TRBV7-9
CASSLFRGGRTTDTQYF
TGTGCCAGCAGCTTATTCCGGGGGGGCAGGACGACAGATACGCAGTATTTT
>13|-|TRBJ1-2|-|TRBV12-3/TRBV12-4
CASSLGGYYGYTF
TGTGCCAGCAGTTTAGGGGGGTACTATGGCTACACCTTC
>15|-|TRBJ1-1|-|TRBV4-1
CASSQEERGITEAFF
TGCGCCAGCAGCCAAGAAGAAAGGGGGATCACTGAAGCTTTCTTT
>15|-|TRBJ2-5|-|TRBV12-3/TRBV12-4
CASSSGGASVETQYF
TGTGCCAGCAGTTCGGGGGGCGCTTCGGTAGAGACCCAGTACTTC
>16|-|TRBJ1-4|TRBD1|TRBV7-9
CASSYQPGQLNEKLFF
TGTGCCAGCAGTTACCAACCGGGACAGCTAAATGAAAAACTGTTTTTT
>11|-|TRBJ1-1|-|TRBV20-1
CSARQNTEAFF
TGCAGTGCTAGGCAGAACACTGAAGCTTTCTTT